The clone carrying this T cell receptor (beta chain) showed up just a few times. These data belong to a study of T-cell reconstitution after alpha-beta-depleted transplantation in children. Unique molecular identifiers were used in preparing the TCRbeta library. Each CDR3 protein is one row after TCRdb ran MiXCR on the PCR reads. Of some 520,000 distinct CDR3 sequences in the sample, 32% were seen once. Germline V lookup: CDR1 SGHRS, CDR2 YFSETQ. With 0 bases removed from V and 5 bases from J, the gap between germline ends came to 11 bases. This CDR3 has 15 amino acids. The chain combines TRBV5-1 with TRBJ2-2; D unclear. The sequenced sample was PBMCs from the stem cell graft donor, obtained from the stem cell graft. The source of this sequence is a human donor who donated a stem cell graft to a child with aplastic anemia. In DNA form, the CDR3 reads TGCGCCAGCAGCTTGGGTCAGGTTACTACCGGGGAGCTGTTTTTT. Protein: CASSLGQVTTGELFF.